A single sample gave rise to the 30 T cell receptor beta chains below, sequenced in a study of T-cell reconstitution after alpha-beta-depleted transplantation in children. TCRbeta library preparation incorporated unique molecular identifiers. One entry per CDR3 protein results from TCRdb running MiXCR on the PCR reads. This sample has 480,000 or so distinct CDR3 sequences, with over 9.5% found just once. The material sequenced was PBMCs, taken before TCRalphabeta/CD19-depleted stem cell transplant. The receptor set was obtained from a child aged 2 to 15 with inherited bone marrow failure, due to receive a stem cell transplant.

This clonotype was counted at least ten times. J is TRBJ1-2 and V is TRBV5-1; a weak D match, TRBD1 (6 bases). Trimming pared 3 bases from V and 8 bases from J, leaving 11 bases between. Germline V gene sequence: CDR1 SGHRS, CDR2 YFSETQ. CDR3 length equals 12 residues. The CDR3 reads CASSSEGGGYTF. The CDR3 coding sequence is TGCGCCAGCAGCTCCGAGGGGGGCGGCTACACCTTC.

The sample holds many counts of this clonotype. The J gene is TRBJ2-7, the V gene TRBV28; D gene unclear. Trimming left V 8 bases short and J 3 bases short, with 14 bases between. This CDR3 is built from 13 residues. Germline V gene data show CDR1 as MDHEN and CDR2 as SYDVKM. CDR3 sequence (DNA): TGTGCCAGCCAACTCGATCCAAGCTACGAGCAGTACTTC. Its translation is CASQLDPSYEQYF.

The table lists this clonotype with many counts. The chain carries TRBV12-3 or TRBV12-4 and TRBJ2-7, with D possibly matching TRBD1 (6 bases). The V end was cut by 2 bases, the J end by 2 bases, with 13 bases between. This CDR3 has 15 amino acids. CDR3 sequence: CASSLQNRATYEQYF. The CDR3 DNA is TGTGCCAGCAGTTTACAAAACAGGGCAACCTACGAGCAGTACTTC.

The rearrangement links TRBV28 to TRBJ2-2; 12 nucleotides agree with TRBD1. This CDR3 spans 16 amino acids. The V and J ends lost 5 bases and 5 bases, in that order; junction bases with no gene match: 6. Germline assignment: CDR1 MDHEN and CDR2 SYDVKM. The CDR3 spells CASSPPGQGATGELFF. For the CDR3, the DNA is TGTGCCAGCAGTCCCCCGGGACAGGGGGCGACCGGGGAGCTGTTTTTT.

This clonotype has ten or more counts. The chain carries TRBV2 and TRBJ2-1; D perhaps matches TRBD2 (6 bases). The CDR3 contains 15 residues. Trimming pared 4 bases from V and 6 bases from J, leaving 16 bases between. CDR1 is SNHLY and CDR2 is FYNNEI in the germline V gene. In nucleotides, the CDR3 is TGTGCCAGCAGTGTAGCGGTCCTCCAGACCAATGAGCAGTTCTTC. This codes for CASSVAVLQTNEQFF.

The sample holds many counts of this clonotype. This chain joins TRBV9 and TRBJ2-7; tentative D call: TRBD2 (5 bases). V was cut by 4 bases and J by 7 bases, with 21 bases left in between. CDR1 is SGDLS and CDR2 is YYNGEE in the germline V gene. The CDR3 consists of 15 residues. As DNA, the CDR3 is TGTGCCAGCAGCTCAAGCCGGGAACACCAACGGGAGCAGTACTTC. It encodes CASSSSREHQREQYF.

This clonotype was picked up many times. The rearrangement links TRBV6-2 or TRBV6-3 to TRBJ1-1, with 9 bases identical to TRBD1. The CDR3 is 11 amino acids. Germline lookup yields CDR1 MNHEY and CDR2 SVGEGT. The V gene end was trimmed by 6 bases and the J gene end by 8 bases; junction bases not matched to a gene: 1. The CDR3, as DNA: TGTGCCAGCAGGGACAGGGGCGAAGCTTTCTTT. This translates into CASRDRGEAFF.

This clonotype came up many times. J is TRBJ2-1 and V is TRBV7-9; D is unclear. Per the germline V gene, CDR1 is SEHNR and CDR2 is FQNEAQ (reference sequence). The CDR3 loop spans 14 amino acids. V was pared by 1 base and J by 8 bases, with 12 bases between. The CDR3 coding sequence is TGTGCCAGCAGCTTAGAAACACATTTCCATGAGCAGTTCTTC. This gives the protein CASSLETHFHEQFF.

This chain joins TRBV13 and TRBJ1-2, with D uncertain. The V gene lost 0 bases and the J gene lost 0 bases, with 11 bases spanning the gap. The CDR3 has 16 amino acids. Germline lookup yields CDR1 PRHDT and CDR2 FYEKMQ (reference sequence). This CDR3 is CASSLGSGDANYGYTF. The CDR3 bases are TGTGCCAGCAGCTTAGGTTCAGGCGACGCTAACTATGGCTACACCTTC. The variable domain in full, with the rest retrieved from reference TRBV13 and TRBJ1-2, is AAGVIQSPRHLIKEKRETATLKCYPIPRHDTVYWYQQGPGQDPQFLISFYEKMQSDKGSIPDRFSAQQFSDYHSELNMSSLELGDSALYFCASSLGSGDANYGYTFGSGTRLTVV.

This clonotype has a count of ten or more. The rearrangement joins TRBV4-1 to TRBJ2-1; D possibly corresponds to TRBD2 (6 bases). V shed 2 bases and J shed 0 bases, with 14 bases lying between them. CDR1 and CDR2 from the germline V gene are MGHRA and YSYEKL. This CDR3 contains 17 residues. The CDR3, as DNA: TGCGCCAGCAGCCAAAAGGGCGCCGGGAGCTCCTACAATGAGCAGTTCTTC. Translated, it gives CASSQKGAGSSYNEQFF.

This clonotype was observed many times. The V and J genes are TRBV7-2 and TRBJ2-3; no firm D call. V lost 3 bases and J 1 base, leaving 8 bases between the germline ends. The CDR3 consists of 14 residues. Germline V gene sequence: CDR1 SGHTA, CDR2 FQGNSA. The CDR3 protein is CASSLSLGTDTQYF. The CDR3 DNA sequence: TGTGCCAGCAGCTTGAGTCTGGGCACAGATACGCAGTATTTT.

This clonotype was counted many times. The rearrangement links TRBV27 to TRBJ1-5; TRBD1 might be the D (6 bases). In germline, CDR1 is MNHEY, CDR2 SMNVEV (reference sequence). Trimming took 2 bases from V and 7 from J, leaving 12 bases between them. The CDR3 sequence is 14 residues long. CDR3 loop: CASSLGGAGQPQHF. In DNA form, the CDR3 reads TGTGCCAGCAGTTTAGGGGGGGCGGGGCAGCCCCAGCATTTT.

The chain joins TRBV2 to TRBJ2-7; 14 nucleotides match TRBD2. CDR1 is SNHLY, CDR2 FYNNEI, per germline. V was clipped by 9 bases and J by 3 bases; unmatched bases: 1. This CDR3 is built from 13 residues. This chain's CDR3 is CARGLAGDYEQYF. CDR3 bases: TGTGCCAGGGGACTAGCGGGAGACTACGAGCAGTACTTC.

The V gene is TRBV19, the J gene TRBJ2-3, with unresolved D. Germline V gives CDR1 LNHDA, CDR2 SQIVND (reference sequence). This CDR3 region has 14 residues. V lost 3 bases to trimming and J lost 6 bases, with 13 bases between them. The CDR3 sequence: CASSMSSPPDTQYF. In nucleotides, the CDR3 is TGTGCCAGTAGTATGTCTAGTCCCCCGGATACGCAGTATTTT.

This clonotype was counted ten times or more. The V gene is TRBV5-1, the J gene TRBJ2-3; no definite D call. The V and J ends lost 0 bases and 0 bases respectively, with 11 bases between them. This CDR3 contains 16 residues. Germline V CDR1 and CDR2: SGHRS, YFSETQ. The CDR3 DNA reads TGCGCCAGCAGCTTGGTCGCCCCGCGGAGCACAGATACGCAGTATTTT. It specifies CASSLVAPRSTDTQYF. The full variable domain, rest sourced from reference TRBV5-1 and TRBJ2-3, is KAGVTQTPRYLIKTRGQQVTLSCSPISGHRSVSWYQQTPGQGLQFLFEYFSETQRNKGNFPGRFSGRQFSNSRSEMNVSTLELGDSALYLCASSLVAPRSTDTQYFGPGTRLTVL.

The sample holds a few counts of this clonotype. V is TRBV3-1 and J is TRBJ2-7; TRBD2 is a possible D gene (5 bases). The CDR3 extends over 15 amino acids. Germline-derived CDR1 and CDR2 are LGHDT and YNNKEL (reference sequence). The V gene lost 3 bases and the J gene lost 2 bases, with 14 bases spanning the gap. CDR3 residues: CASSQPGIGTYEQYF. CDR3 DNA: TGTGCCAGCAGCCAGCCGGGGATAGGAACCTACGAGCAGTACTTC.

This clonotype was picked up many times. The chain links TRBV7-2 to TRBJ2-3; TRBD2 matches 9 bases. CDR3 length: 16 residues. After removal of 2 bases from V and 6 bases from J, the junction contained 9 bases not matched to a gene. Germline-derived CDR1 and CDR2 are SGHTA and FQGNSA. CDR3 protein: CASSLFLAGSSDTQYF. For the CDR3, the DNA is TGTGCCAGCAGCTTATTCCTAGCGGGAAGTAGCGATACGCAGTATTTT.

This clonotype has ten or more counts. The chain is built from TRBV9 and TRBJ2-1; TRBD2 agrees at 7 bases. The J segment lost 8 bases and the V segment lost 2 bases, leaving 7 bases of the junction unmatched. The CDR3 covers 14 residues. CDR1 is SGDLS and CDR2 is YYNGEE in the germline V gene. The CDR3 region is CASSVSGTTHEQFF. DNA of the CDR3: TGTGCCAGCAGCGTCTCCGGGACTACGCATGAGCAGTTCTTC.

This clonotype has ten or more counts. CDR3: CASSKVGRGGNQPQHF. The CDR3 DNA sequence: TGTGCCAGCAGTAAAGTCGGCAGGGGCGGCAATCAGCCCCAGCATTTT. The chain carries TRBV28 and TRBJ1-5, with D possibly being TRBD1 (6 bases). This CDR3 is built from 16 residues. Germline V gives CDR1 MDHEN, CDR2 SYDVKM. The V gene lost 5 bases and the J gene lost 2 bases, with 16 bases spanning the gap.

For this clonotype: A read error may explain this, as a much larger clone is one base away. The rearrangement joins TRBV3-1 to TRBJ1-2; D is possibly TRBD1 (5 bases). The CDR3 is 17 residues long. CDR1 and CDR2 (germline): LGHDT, YNNKEL (reference sequence). CDR3 protein: CASSPAGTPGTNYGYNF. For the CDR3, the DNA is TGTGCCAGCAGCCCAGCCGGGACCCCAGGAACTAACTATGGCTACAACTTC.

In this sample, this clonotype turned up many times. V and J are TRBV11-2 and TRBJ2-1; D gene uncertain. The CDR3 runs 15 residues. Deletions cut 5 bases from V and 8 bases from J, with 19 bases between. Looked up from germline, CDR1 is SGHAT and CDR2 is FQNNGV. This CDR3 is CASSPNSPSWDEQFF. The CDR3 region has the DNA TGTGCCAGCAGCCCGAACAGTCCCTCCTGGGATGAGCAGTTCTTC. The full variable domain, in which reference TRBV11-2 and TRBJ2-1 provide the parts outside the CDR3, is EAGVAQSPRYKIIEKRQSVAFWCNPISGHATLYWYQQILGQGPKLLIQFQNNGVVDDSQLPKDRFSAERLKGVDSTLKIQPAKLEDSAVYLCASSPNSPSWDEQFFGPGTRLTVL.

This clonotype was seen many times. The V call is TRBV12-3 or TRBV12-4, the J call TRBJ2-1; a weak D match, TRBD2 (5 bases). V shed 5 bases and J shed 5 bases, with 10 bases lying between them. The CDR3 spans 13 residues. This CDR3 is CASSLRVDNEQFF. The CDR3 DNA reads as TGTGCCAGCAGTCTGAGGGTAGACAATGAGCAGTTCTTC.

This clonotype was detected many times. The V call is TRBV29-1, the J call TRBJ1-3, with D uncertain. Trimming pared 5 bases from V and 4 bases from J, leaving 15 bases between. The V gene's germline CDR1 is SQVTM and CDR2 ANQGSEA. The CDR3 is made up of 14 amino acids. The CDR3 DNA reads TGCAGCGTTTCCGGACGTTTGGGGGGAAACACCATATATTTT. Protein sequence: CSVSGRLGGNTIYF.

This chain connects TRBV2 to TRBJ2-5, with D maybe TRBD1 (6 bases). Trimming took 11 bases from V and 2 from J, leaving 15 bases between them. Germline CDR1 and CDR2: SNHLY and FYNNEI. This CDR3 contains 13 residues. The CDR3 coding sequence is TGTGCCGGGTCCCCGGACAGACAAGAGACCCAGTACTTC. Protein: CAGSPDRQETQYF.

This clonotype was picked up a small number of times. The V gene is TRBV2, the J gene TRBJ1-2; no definite D call. Germline V gene data show CDR1 as SNHLY and CDR2 as FYNNEI. This CDR3 is 13 amino acids long. V shed 0 bases and J shed 8 bases, with 10 bases lying between them. The CDR3 DNA sequence: TGTGCCAGCAGTGAAGCGCGGCAGCGAGGCTACACCTTC. It codes for CASSEARQRGYTF.

This clonotype was seen at least ten times. V usage is TRBV2 and J usage is TRBJ2-5; the match to TRBD2 covers 7 bases. CDR3 length equals 14 residues. Losses at the gene ends were 8 bases for V and 4 bases for J; bases not matched to a gene: 10. Germline V gives CDR1 SNHLY, CDR2 FYNNEI. The CDR3 DNA follows: TGTGCCAGCTTACTAGCGCGAGAGGGAGAGACCCAGTACTTC. This encodes CASLLAREGETQYF.

The gene calls are TRBV20-1 and TRBJ2-7; tentative D call: TRBD2 (6 bases). V lost 3 bases to trimming and J lost 3 bases, with 9 bases between them. Germline assignment: CDR1 DFQATT and CDR2 SNEGSKA (reference sequence). This CDR3 spans 12 amino acids. CDR3 loop: CSASGSVYEQYF. CDR3 coding DNA: TGCAGTGCTAGCGGGAGTGTCTACGAGCAGTACTTC.

This clonotype has just a few counts. This chain connects TRBV29-1 to TRBJ2-1, with 11 bases aligning to TRBD2. V trimming: 7 bases; J trimming: 10 bases; junction bases outside the gene matches: 6. Germline V gene lookup returns CDR1 SQVTM and CDR2 ANQGSEA. This CDR3 region has 12 residues. The CDR3 DNA sequence: TGCAGCGGACTTAGCGGGAGGGGGGAGCAGTTCTTC. As protein: CSGLSGRGEQFF.

This clonotype was counted ten times or more. The chain joins TRBV30 to TRBJ2-7, with a tentative D call TRBD1 (5 bases). CDR1 is GTSNPN and CDR2 is SVGIG in the germline V gene (reference sequence). Deletions cut 0 bases from V and 3 bases from J, with 9 bases between. The CDR3 sequence is 13 residues long. CDR3 sequence reads: CAWSVGHGYEQYF. CDR3 bases: TGTGCCTGGAGTGTTGGACACGGCTACGAGCAGTACTTC.

This clonotype was detected many times. V is TRBV18 and J is TRBJ2-1; D possibly corresponds to TRBD1 (6 bases). V was trimmed by 6 bases and J by 9 bases, leaving 9 bases between them. The CDR3 is 11 residues long. Germline CDR1 KGHSH, CDR2 LQKENI. CDR3 in DNA: TGTGCCAGCTCGCCAGGGGCTGAGCAGTTCTTC. It translates to CASSPGAEQFF. Looking up the rest from reference TRBV18 and TRBJ2-1 gives the full variable domain: NAGVMQNPRHLVRRRGQEARLRCSPMKGHSHVYWYRQLPEEGLKFMVYLQKENIIDESGMPKERFSAEFPKEGPSILRIQQVVRGDSAAYFCASSPGAEQFFGPGTRLTVL.